A selection of T cell receptor beta chains follows, all from one sample in a study of CD8 T cells in ankylosing spondylitis. TCRdb itself ran the 5' RACE reads through MiXCR, one entry per CDR3 protein. This table has about 240,000 distinct CDR3 sequences, around a tenth appearing once. The specimen was blood, either unsorted or a sorted T cell fraction (not recorded which). The receptors derive from a male donor with ankylosing spondylitis or in good health (not recorded which). CDR3s include the opening cysteine and the closing phenylalanine or tryptophan. Each record gives: CDR3 protein, CDR3 DNA, D gene, V gene, J gene, clone size. A D gene is named only where the DNA matches it firmly. Clone size is given for some rows only: seen once, a few or many times, or a class if the clone is expanded.

CDR3aa: CSVAVTGRTEAFF
CDR3nt: TGCAGCGTTGCAGTGACAGGGAGGACTGAAGCTTTCTTT
d_gene: TRBD1
v_gene: TRBV29-1
j_gene: TRBJ1-1
abundance: many

CDR3aa: CASSLSGRVMDTQYF
CDR3nt: TGTGCCAGCAGCTTAAGCGGGAGGGTCATGGATACGCAGTATTTT
d_gene: TRBD2
v_gene: TRBV11-3
j_gene: TRBJ2-3
abundance: few

CDR3aa: CASSGRSSNQPQHF
CDR3nt: TGTGCCAGCAGCGGCAGAAGTAGCAATCAGCCCCAGCATTTT
d_gene: .
v_gene: TRBV7-4
j_gene: TRBJ1-5
abundance: many

CDR3aa: CASSSRQSWNTEAFF
CDR3nt: TGTGCCAGCAGTTCTAGACAGTCGTGGAACACTGAAGCTTTCTTT
d_gene: .
v_gene: TRBV27
j_gene: TRBJ1-1
abundance: .

CDR3aa: CASRMIPTGDTEAFF
CDR3nt: TGTGCCAGCAGGATGATCCCCACAGGGGACACTGAAGCTTTCTTT
d_gene: TRBD1
v_gene: TRBV12-3/TRBV12-4
j_gene: TRBJ1-1
abundance: .

CDR3aa: CSVDPTGLVNQETQYF
CDR3nt: TGCAGCGTTGACCCCACGGGACTAGTCAACCAAGAGACCCAGTACTTC
d_gene: TRBD2
v_gene: TRBV29-1
j_gene: TRBJ2-5
abundance: .

CDR3aa: CATTPGGNHEQYF
CDR3nt: TGTGCCACCACCCCTGGGGGTAATCACGAGCAGTACTTC
d_gene: .
v_gene: TRBV28
j_gene: TRBJ2-7
abundance: .

CDR3aa: CASSPNQRNTEAFF
CDR3nt: TGCGCCAGCAGCCCAAACCAACGAAACACTGAAGCTTTCTTT
d_gene: .
v_gene: TRBV5-1
j_gene: TRBJ1-1
abundance: many

CDR3aa: CASSEVTGREQYF
CDR3nt: TGTGCCAGCAGTGAAGTTACAGGGCGCGAGCAGTACTTC
d_gene: .
v_gene: TRBV6-1
j_gene: TRBJ2-7
abundance: few

CDR3aa: CASSLEGRQPQHF
CDR3nt: TGCGCCAGCAGCTTGGAGGGTCGGCAGCCCCAGCATTTT
d_gene: .
v_gene: TRBV5-1
j_gene: TRBJ1-5
abundance: many

CDR3aa: CAIRRGREDTQYF
CDR3nt: TGTGCCATCAGACGTGGTCGCGAAGATACGCAGTATTTT
d_gene: .
v_gene: TRBV10-3
j_gene: TRBJ2-3
abundance: many

CDR3aa: CASKGQGPINEKLFF
CDR3nt: TGCGCCAGCAAGGGACAGGGTCCTATTAATGAAAAACTGTTTTTT
d_gene: TRBD1
v_gene: TRBV5-1
j_gene: TRBJ1-4
abundance: many

CDR3aa: CASSQDGFRGVHEQYF
CDR3nt: TGCGCCAGCAGCCAAGATGGATTCCGGGGGGTACACGAGCAGTACTTC
d_gene: TRBD2
v_gene: TRBV4-1
j_gene: TRBJ2-7
abundance: many

CDR3aa: CASSAGDNTGELFF
CDR3nt: TGTGCCAGCAGCGCGGGCGATAACACCGGGGAGCTGTTTTTT
d_gene: .
v_gene: TRBV6-4
j_gene: TRBJ2-2
abundance: few

CDR3aa: CSGRSGNQETQYF
CDR3nt: TGCAGCGGACGGAGCGGGAACCAAGAGACCCAGTACTTC
d_gene: TRBD2
v_gene: TRBV29-1
j_gene: TRBJ2-5
abundance: .

CDR3aa: CASSKKQGAKKTQYF
CDR3nt: TGTGCCAGCAGCAAGAAACAGGGGGCTAAGAAGACCCAGTACTTC
d_gene: .
v_gene: TRBV21-1
j_gene: TRBJ2-5
abundance: many

CDR3aa: CASSYPSGAPYEQYF
CDR3nt: TGTGCCAGCAGTTACCCCTCAGGGGCCCCCTACGAGCAGTACTTC
d_gene: .
v_gene: TRBV6-5
j_gene: TRBJ2-7
abundance: .

CDR3aa: CASSFSGLPNGGQFF
CDR3nt: TGTGCCAGCAGTTTTAGTGGACTACCCAATGGTGGGCAGTTCTTC
d_gene: .
v_gene: TRBV12-3/TRBV12-4
j_gene: TRBJ2-1
abundance: many

CDR3aa: CASGGYSDTQYF
CDR3nt: TGCGCCAGTGGAGGATACTCAGATACGCAGTATTTT
d_gene: .
v_gene: TRBV5-1
j_gene: TRBJ2-3
abundance: .

CDR3aa: CASSFYGGAYEQYF
CDR3nt: TGTGCCAGCAGTTTTTACGGGGGGGCCTACGAGCAGTACTTC
d_gene: TRBD2
v_gene: TRBV12-3/TRBV12-4
j_gene: TRBJ2-7
abundance: .

CDR3aa: CASSYSSSNSYNEQFF
CDR3nt: TGTGCCAGCAGTTACTCGTCTAGCAACTCCTACAATGAGCAGTTCTTC
d_gene: .
v_gene: TRBV6-2/TRBV6-3
j_gene: TRBJ2-1
abundance: many

CDR3aa: CASSQVWGLDKNIQYF
CDR3nt: TGCGCCAGCAGCCAAGTATGGGGGCTGGACAAAAACATTCAGTACTTC
d_gene: .
v_gene: TRBV4-1
j_gene: TRBJ2-4
abundance: many

CDR3aa: CASSSGDAGASNQPQHF
CDR3nt: TGTGCCAGCAGCTCGGGGGACGCAGGGGCCAGCAATCAGCCCCAGCATTTT
d_gene: .
v_gene: TRBV4-2
j_gene: TRBJ1-5
abundance: many

CDR3aa: CASTGTGGYGYTF
CDR3nt: TGTGCCAGTACCGGGACAGGGGGTTATGGCTACACCTTC
d_gene: TRBD1
v_gene: TRBV6-1
j_gene: TRBJ1-2
abundance: many

CDR3aa: CSVEIQGPDSYEQYF
CDR3nt: TGCAGCGTTGAAATCCAGGGCCCCGATTCCTACGAGCAGTACTTC
d_gene: .
v_gene: TRBV29-1
j_gene: TRBJ2-7
abundance: .

CDR3aa: CASSLDSGVTGEAFF
CDR3nt: TGCGCCAGCAGCTTGGATTCAGGGGTCACCGGTGAAGCTTTCTTT
d_gene: .
v_gene: TRBV5-1
j_gene: TRBJ1-1
abundance: many

CDR3aa: CASRFRGLRDTQYF
CDR3nt: TGTGCCAGCAGGTTCAGGGGGCTCAGGGATACGCAGTATTTT
d_gene: TRBD1
v_gene: TRBV12-3/TRBV12-4
j_gene: TRBJ2-3
abundance: many

CDR3aa: CASSPQGGMNTGELFF
CDR3nt: TGCGCCAGCAGCCCCCAGGGCGGGATGAACACCGGGGAGCTGTTTTTT
d_gene: .
v_gene: TRBV5-1
j_gene: TRBJ2-2
abundance: once

CDR3aa: CASRAHGNEQFF
CDR3nt: TGCGCCAGCAGGGCCCATGGCAATGAGCAGTTCTTC
d_gene: .
v_gene: TRBV5-1
j_gene: TRBJ2-1
abundance: .

CDR3aa: CATKGQPEINEKLFF
CDR3nt: TGTGCCACCAAGGGGCAGCCGGAGATTAATGAAAAACTGTTTTTT
d_gene: .
v_gene: TRBV10-3
j_gene: TRBJ1-4
abundance: many

CDR3aa: CSAILDRNNYGYTF
CDR3nt: TGCAGTGCTATCTTGGACAGAAATAACTATGGCTACACCTTC
d_gene: .
v_gene: TRBV20-1
j_gene: TRBJ1-2
abundance: many

CDR3aa: CASSRGQGTYEQYF
CDR3nt: TGCGCCAGCAGTAGGGGACAGGGGACCTACGAGCAGTACTTC
d_gene: TRBD1
v_gene: TRBV5-1
j_gene: TRBJ2-7
abundance: many

CDR3aa: CSVENGQETQYF
CDR3nt: TGCAGCGTTGAGAACGGTCAAGAGACCCAGTACTTC
d_gene: .
v_gene: TRBV29-1
j_gene: TRBJ2-5
abundance: .

CDR3aa: CASSSLVLPQHF
CDR3nt: TGTGCCAGCAGTTCCTTGGTGCTTCCCCAGCATTTT
d_gene: .
v_gene: TRBV12-3/TRBV12-4
j_gene: TRBJ1-5
abundance: many

CDR3aa: CSARRADTQYF
CDR3nt: TGCAGTGCTAGGAGAGCAGATACGCAGTATTTT
d_gene: .
v_gene: TRBV20-1
j_gene: TRBJ2-3
abundance: many

CDR3aa: CAISGAASGSTDTQYF
CDR3nt: TGTGCCATCAGTGGGGCAGCCAGCGGGAGCACAGATACGCAGTATTTT
d_gene: .
v_gene: TRBV10-3
j_gene: TRBJ2-3
abundance: many

CDR3aa: CASSLAGGSYGYTF
CDR3nt: TGTGCCAGCAGTTTAGCCGGGGGCAGCTATGGCTACACCTTC
d_gene: .
v_gene: TRBV27
j_gene: TRBJ1-2
abundance: many

CDR3aa: CASSWTSGLYEQYF
CDR3nt: TGCGCCAGCAGCTGGACTAGCGGGTTGTACGAGCAGTACTTC
d_gene: TRBD2
v_gene: TRBV5-1
j_gene: TRBJ2-7
abundance: many

CDR3aa: CSARDHGWGSPNEQFF
CDR3nt: TGCAGTGCTAGAGATCACGGATGGGGTTCCCCTAATGAGCAGTTCTTC
d_gene: .
v_gene: TRBV20-1
j_gene: TRBJ2-1
abundance: many

CDR3aa: CASSPPSPQREAFF
CDR3nt: TGTGCCAGCAGCCCACCGTCACCCCAGAGAGAAGCTTTCTTT
d_gene: .
v_gene: TRBV7-9
j_gene: TRBJ1-1
abundance: few

CDR3aa: CASSLERHSYEQYF
CDR3nt: TGTGCCAGCAGCTTAGAGCGCCACTCCTACGAGCAGTACTTC
d_gene: .
v_gene: TRBV11-1
j_gene: TRBJ2-7
abundance: .

CDR3aa: CAISESEEDSNQPQHF
CDR3nt: TGTGCCATCAGTGAGTCGGAGGAAGATAGCAATCAGCCCCAGCATTTT
d_gene: .
v_gene: TRBV10-3
j_gene: TRBJ1-5
abundance: .

CDR3aa: CASSFAGELFF
CDR3nt: TGCGCCAGCAGTTTCGCCGGGGAGCTGTTTTTT
d_gene: .
v_gene: TRBV5-1
j_gene: TRBJ2-2
abundance: .

CDR3aa: CASSFRGVTEAFF
CDR3nt: TGTGCCAGCAGTTTCCGGGGGGTCACTGAAGCTTTCTTT
d_gene: .
v_gene: TRBV12-3/TRBV12-4
j_gene: TRBJ1-1
abundance: many

CDR3aa: CASSPGLLSTDTQYF
CDR3nt: TGTGCCAGCAGCCCAGGACTTCTTAGCACAGATACGCAGTATTTT
d_gene: .
v_gene: TRBV7-2
j_gene: TRBJ2-3
abundance: .